This T cell receptor (beta chain) was profiled in a study of cytomegalovirus exposure and HLA in healthy donors. Notes on this clone: What it binds is not known.

The V gene lost 0 bases and the J gene lost 8 bases, with 14 bases spanning the gap. The CDR3 runs 14 residues. Looked up from germline, CDR1 is SGDLS and CDR2 is YYNGEE. PCR amplification relied on 60 Vbeta primers (plus 13 Jbeta primers). Clones were sequenced by immunoSEQ multiplex PCR, and TCRdb holds only the in-frame ones, with some missing. The profile shows about 110,000 clones, about 80% of them singletons. General study findings and limits: One cluster of highly shared sequence variants probably arose as a sequencing artifact. A later analysis linked a missense DCLRE1C variant to TCR beta V- and J-gene trimming. In an earlier analysis, most TCR beta V segments were productive about 87% or about 30% of the time.

The receptor was derived from a middle-aged woman in good health and CMV-seronegative. The sample comprised PBMCs. The rearrangement uses TRBV9 and TRBJ1-2; maybe TRBD1 (6 bases). The CDR3 reads CASSVDGRGPGYTF. Here the CDR3 DNA reads TGTGCCAGCAGCGTAGACGGCAGGGGCCCAGGCTACACCTTC.